Listed below are T cell receptor beta chains from one sample, sequenced in a study of blood T cell repertoires in COVID-19. Some clones are missing from TCRdb's copy, which holds only in-frame ones; the method was immunoSEQ multiplex PCR. The sample has just over 150,000 clones, 80% seen once; the top ten hold roughly 0.6%. Sequenced sample: peripheral blood. These receptor sequences come from a man in his fifties or sixties with acute or convalescent COVID-19. The CDR3 runs from the conserved cysteine through the conserved F or W. Each record gives: CDR3 protein, CDR3 DNA, J gene, V gene, D gene, clone size. D genes are given only for firm matches. Size is stated for part of the rows, as once, few or many counts, or as a class when the clone is expanded.

cdr3_aa: CASSPGGGNTEAFF; cdr3_nt: TGTGCCAGCTCCCCCGGGGGAGGGAACACTGAAGCTTTCTTT; j_call: TRBJ1-1; v_call: TRBV18; d_call: .; clone_size: .
cdr3_aa: CASSRQFGQGHEKLFF; cdr3_nt: TGTGCCAGTAGTCGTCAGTTTGGACAGGGACATGAAAAACTGTTTTTT; j_call: TRBJ1-4; v_call: TRBV19; d_call: TRBD1; clone_size: .
cdr3_aa: CASLCTNGDYYEQYF; cdr3_nt: TGTGCCAGTCTGTGTACGAATGGGGACTACTACGAGCAGTACTTC; j_call: TRBJ2-7; v_call: TRBV6-4; d_call: TRBD2; clone_size: .
cdr3_aa: CASREPGLRGLASGGYTF; cdr3_nt: TGTGCCAGCAGAGAACCAGGCCTAAGGGGTCTGGCTTCGGGCGGCTACACCTTC; j_call: TRBJ1-2; v_call: TRBV6-1; d_call: .; clone_size: .
cdr3_aa: CASSRTTGANAEAFF; cdr3_nt: TGCGCCAGCAGCCGAACGACAGGGGCCAATGCTGAAGCTTTCTTT; j_call: TRBJ1-1; v_call: TRBV4-1; d_call: TRBD1; clone_size: .
cdr3_aa: CASDRDRVGNEQFF; cdr3_nt: TGTGCCAGTGACCGGGACAGGGTGGGGAATGAGCAGTTCTTC; j_call: TRBJ2-1; v_call: TRBV2; d_call: TRBD1; clone_size: few
cdr3_aa: CASSLRDTQYF; cdr3_nt: TGTGCCAGCAGCTTACGGGATACGCAGTATTTT; j_call: TRBJ2-3; v_call: TRBV2; d_call: .; clone_size: .
cdr3_aa: CASSLRQGANEKLFF; cdr3_nt: TGTGCCAGCAGCCTCCGACAGGGAGCTAATGAAAAACTGTTTTTT; j_call: TRBJ1-4; v_call: TRBV7-9; d_call: TRBD1; clone_size: .
cdr3_aa: CASSISYEQYF; cdr3_nt: TGTGCCAGCAGCATCTCCTACGAGCAGTACTTC; j_call: TRBJ2-7; v_call: TRBV12-3/TRBV12-4; d_call: .; clone_size: .
cdr3_aa: CASSRGGRTGELFF; cdr3_nt: TGTGCCAGCAGCCGAGGCGGGAGAACCGGGGAGCTGTTTTTT; j_call: TRBJ2-2; v_call: TRBV28; d_call: TRBD2; clone_size: .
cdr3_aa: CASPRKGLARQETQYF; cdr3_nt: TGTGCCAGTCCCCGGAAGGGACTAGCGAGGCAAGAGACCCAGTACTTC; j_call: TRBJ2-5; v_call: TRBV21-1; d_call: .; clone_size: .